This is a list of T cell receptor beta chains from one sample in a study of blood T cells in healthy people across ages. TCRdb processed the 5' RACE reads anew with MiXCR; each CDR3 protein has one entry. The sample carries approximately 1,000,000 distinct CDR3 sequences, roughly two fifths recorded once. The sequenced material came from blood. Receptors originate from a man aged 18 to 35 in good health. CDR3s include the opening cysteine and the closing phenylalanine or tryptophan. A D gene is named only where the DNA matches it firmly. Some rows mark clone size as missing; the rest say once, few, many or name a class of expanded clone.

size,D,V,J,CDR3,DNA
.,.,TRBV15,TRBJ2-1,CATSRDWTAIQETQFF,TGTGCCACCAGCAGAGATTGGACAGCTATCCAAGAGACCCAGTTCTTC
.,.,TRBV5-1,TRBJ1-2,CASSLPSSYGYTF,TGCGCCAGCAGCTTACCATCTAGTTATGGCTACACCTTC
.,.,TRBV13,TRBJ1-1,CASRGIHGRGAFF,TGTGCCAGCAGGGGGATACACGGGAGGGGAGCTTTCTTT
.,.,TRBV10-3,TRBJ1-4,CAISEDFRENAEKLFF,TGTGCCATCAGTGAGGACTTCCGGGAGAATGCTGAAAAACTGTTTTTT
once,.,TRBV7-3,TRBJ2-7,CASSSGAHYEQYF,TGTGCCAGCAGCTCCGGGGCCCACTACGAGCAGTACTTC
.,TRBD1,TRBV7-7,TRBJ2-1,CAGSSGQADEQFF,TGTGCCGGCAGCTCAGGACAGGCCGATGAGCAGTTCTTC
few,TRBD2,TRBV5-1,TRBJ2-3,CASSYGLVGITDTQYF,TGCGCCAGCAGCTATGGACTAGTGGGAATCACAGATACGCAGTATTTT
many,.,TRBV27,TRBJ2-4,CASSLTSSGNIQYF,TGTGCCAGCAGTTTGACCTCCTCCGGAAACATTCAGTACTTC
once,.,TRBV24-1,TRBJ2-2,CATSDLHSGELFF,TGTGCCACCAGTGATTTGCATTCCGGGGAGCTGTTTTTT
.,.,TRBV7-2,TRBJ1-2,CAIKLGYGYTF,TGTGCCATAAAACTCGGTTATGGCTACACCTTC
.,.,TRBV12-3/TRBV12-4,TRBJ1-2,CASTLRGVDLGGYTF,TGTGCCAGCACCTTAAGGGGAGTAGATTTGGGGGGCTACACCTTC
.,.,TRBV7-9,TRBJ1-2,CASSLFENYGYTF,TGTGCCAGCAGCTTATTCGAAAACTATGGCTACACCTTC
.,TRBD2,TRBV20-1,TRBJ2-7,CSARDSSGGDNEQYF,TGCAGTGCTAGAGATAGTAGCGGGGGGGACAATGAGCAGTACTTC
.,TRBD2,TRBV6-5,TRBJ2-2,CASSYALAGTGELFF,TGTGCCAGCAGTTACGCCCTAGCGGGAACCGGGGAGCTGTTTTTT
many,.,TRBV4-3,TRBJ2-3,CASSLGGLITDTQYF,TGTGCCAGCAGTTTAGGCGGACTAATCACAGATACGCAGTATTTT
.,TRBD1,TRBV28,TRBJ1-4,CASSRDSRNEKLFF,TGTGCCAGCAGTAGGGACAGCCGAAATGAAAAACTGTTTTTT
.,.,TRBV20-1,TRBJ2-2,CSARIWGPVNTGELFF,TGCAGTGCTAGAATTTGGGGGCCCGTGAACACCGGGGAGCTGTTTTTT
.,.,TRBV27,TRBJ2-3,CASSLRRGRSDTQYF,TGTGCCAGCAGTTTGAGGCGGGGGCGGTCAGATACGCAGTATTTT
.,.,TRBV6-6,TRBJ1-3,CATRSPSTGNTIYF,TGTGCCACCCGATCACCTAGCACTGGAAACACCATATATTTT
.,TRBD1,TRBV5-1,TRBJ2-1,CASSLGQGIGEQFF,TGCGCCAGCAGCTTAGGACAGGGGATTGGCGAGCAGTTCTTC
.,.,TRBV20-1,TRBJ1-1,CSARKTVNTEAFF,TGCAGTGCTAGAAAGACGGTGAACACTGAAGCTTTCTTT
.,TRBD2,TRBV20-1,TRBJ2-7,CSATLAGPYEQYF,TGCAGTGCTACCCTAGCGGGACCCTACGAGCAGTACTTC
.,.,TRBV20-1,TRBJ1-5,CSARGGGESNQPQHF,TGCAGTGCTAGAGGTGGGGGGGAAAGCAATCAGCCCCAGCATTTT
once,.,TRBV7-9,TRBJ2-5,CASSWAAGVETQYF,TGTGCCAGCAGCTGGGCGGCTGGGGTCGAGACCCAGTACTTC